A single TCR beta chain is shown here with its context. The data derive from a study of blood T cell repertoires in COVID-19. As for the study in general: Samples of COVID-19 (acute and convalescent) were obtained from the United States, Italy and Spain. PBMCs, B-cell-depleted T cells, or T cells were the source of the cDNA or gDNA that made up the material.

Germline assignment: CDR1 SGHTA and CDR2 FQGNSA. Between the trimmed V and J ends, which lost 5 bases and 0 bases, there was a span of 11 bases. The CDR3 is 15 amino acids. Authors' data handling: Amplification from reference gene primers served as the basis for estimated nucleated cell counts. Data came from immunoSEQ multiplex PCR; TCRdb stores just in-frame clones and leaves some out. That table furnishes V, J and clone size, whereas the DNA furnished D and trimming. The table shows over 250,000 clones, with 86% occurring only once. This TCR was recovered from a man aged 40-55 years who had recovered from COVID-19. The sequencing sample was made of peripheral blood. The chain joins TRBV7-2 to TRBJ2-1; D remains ambiguous. The CDR3 bases are TGTGCCAGCAGCAATCAGGTGAACTCCTACAATGAGCAGTTCTTC. This encodes CASSNQVNSYNEQFF.